Below, 13 T cell receptor beta chains from the same sample are listed, as sequenced in a study of T cells after yellow fever vaccination (dated by TCRdb to between 2017 and 2020). Explained via the paper, the treatment or condition label denotes: live attenuated yellow fever vaccine strain. Receptor amplification or capture employed 5' RACE. TCRdb lists the instrument as Illumina HiSeq 2500. TCRdb trimmed public reads at Q25 via fastp, called clones via MiXCR and kept in-frame beta chains. Each entry merges the rows of one CDR3 protein and shows their most common DNA and genes. This sample lists 400,000 to 650,000 distinct CDR3 sequences; about a fifth were detected once. The ten largest clones add up to approximately 16% of the sample. Here the sequenced sample was PBMCs, taken approximately 22 days after the first yellow fever vaccination. These receptors were obtained from a man between 18 and 29 years old who received the YFV17D yellow fever vaccine.

This clonotype was counted many times. The chain uses TRBV5-1 and TRBJ2-1; D is possibly TRBD1 (5 bases). This CDR3 spans 16 amino acids. With 3 bases removed from V and 5 bases from J, the gap between germline ends came to 18 bases. Germline CDR1 and CDR2: SGHRS and YFSETQ. The DNA for the CDR3 is TGCGCCAGCAGCTACGCCCGAGACAGCAAAAACAATGAGCAGTTCTTC. Translation: CASSYARDSKNNEQFF.

The J gene is TRBJ2-3, the V gene TRBV20-1, with 8 bases that match TRBD2. Unmatched junction bases numbered 10, after V lost 6 bases and J lost 5 bases. The V gene's germline CDR1 is DFQATT and CDR2 SNEGSKA (reference sequence). The CDR3 covers 14 residues. The CDR3 here is CSASAGADGDTQYF. The CDR3 DNA is TGCAGTGCATCAGCGGGGGCCGACGGAGATACGCAGTATTTT.

This chain joins TRBV20-1 and TRBJ2-5; D may correspond to TRBD1 or TRBD2 (5 bases each). V lost 7 bases and J lost 4, with 16 bases in between. The CDR3 has 13 residues. CDR1 is DFQATT, CDR2 SNEGSKA, per germline (reference sequence). CDR3 coding DNA: TGCAGTGGGATCCGGGACCTGGGAGAGACCCAGTACTTC. Translated: CSGIRDLGETQYF.

This clonotype appeared a few times. The chain recombines TRBV18 with TRBJ1-1; 7 bases fit TRBD1. Germline CDR1 and CDR2: KGHSH and LQKENI. Trimming removed 3 bases from V and 7 bases from J; junction bases left unmatched: 8. The CDR3 extends over 14 amino acids. The DNA for the CDR3 is TGTGCCAGCTCACCCCGGGGGACAGAGATTGAAGCTTTCTTT. As protein: CASSPRGTEIEAFF.

This clonotype was seen more than once but under ten times. The V and J genes are TRBV18 and TRBJ2-7; TRBD1 agrees at 7 bases. Germline CDR1 and CDR2: KGHSH and LQKENI. The CDR3 length is 13 residues. Trimming removed 10 bases from V and 2 bases from J; junction bases left unmatched: 8. The CDR3 loop reads CATKGAPAYEQYF. The CDR3 nucleotides are TGTGCCACCAAGGGGGCTCCCGCCTACGAGCAGTACTTC.

This clonotype was recorded a few times. The CDR3 DNA is TGCGCCAACCGGGGTCCAGATACGCAGTATTTT. Protein product: CANRGPDTQYF. This chain links TRBV4-1 with TRBJ2-3, with D perhaps TRBD2 (5 bases). CDR1 and CDR2 from the germline V gene are MGHRA and YSYEKL. V dropped 10 bases and J dropped 4 bases, with 9 bases sitting between them. CDR3 size: 11 residues.

The V call is TRBV12-3 or TRBV12-4, the J call TRBJ1-4; TRBD1 matches 7 bases. V dropped 6 bases and J dropped 6; count of bases not matched to a gene: 10. The CDR3 consists of 15 residues. The CDR3 sequence: CASSLRVRGDEKLFF. The CDR3 DNA follows: TGTGCCAGCAGCCTAAGGGTCAGGGGGGATGAAAAACTGTTTTTT.

In its sample, this clonotype was seen a few times. The V and J genes are TRBV6-5 and TRBJ1-2; 8 nucleotides match TRBD1. Germline loops: CDR1 MNHEY, CDR2 SVGAGI. The CDR3 consists of 15 residues. Trimming cost V 3 bases and J 8 bases; bases outside gene matches: 11. Here the CDR3 DNA reads TGTGCCAGCAGTTATTGGGACAGGAGTGATGGGGGCTACACCTTC. This sequence encodes CASSYWDRSDGGYTF.

This clonotype has more than one count but fewer than ten. This chain connects TRBV20-1 to TRBJ2-3, with D hard to call. V lost 0 bases, J lost 0 bases, and 4 bases lay in between. The CDR3 runs 13 residues. CDR1 DFQATT and CDR2 SNEGSKA come from the germline V gene (reference sequence). The CDR3 bases are TGCAGTGCTAGAGATCCTAGCACAGATACGCAGTATTTT. Translation gives CSARDPSTDTQYF.

This clonotype was counted a few times. The chain carries TRBV25-1 and TRBJ2-7, with 8 positions matching TRBD1. Trimming cost V 5 bases and J 2 bases; bases outside gene matches: 11. The germline CDR1 and CDR2 sequences are MGHDK and SYGVNS. The CDR3 has 16 amino acids. CDR3 nucleotide sequence: TGTGCCAGCAGTAAACATTCGACAGGGGCGCCCTACGAGCAGTACTTC. Translated, it gives CASSKHSTGAPYEQYF.

The table lists this clonotype with a few counts. The chain carries TRBV11-2 and TRBJ2-3; 7 bases are a match to TRBD2. The CDR3 consists of 15 residues. Germline trimming cut 5 bases from V and 2 bases from J; bases unmatched to any gene: 7. CDR1 is SGHAT and CDR2 is FQNNGV in the germline V gene. Here the CDR3 DNA reads TGTGCCAGCAGCCCGGCTAGCGGATCCACAGATACGCAGTATTTT. Protein product: CASSPASGSTDTQYF.

Note on this clonotype: Compared with germline, one end of the junction differs, possibly owing to a read error. The chain is built from TRBV3-1 and TRBJ1-1; D may be TRBD1 (6 bases). Germline V lookup: CDR1 LGHDT, CDR2 YNNKEL (reference sequence). This CDR3 is built from 17 residues. The CDR3 region is CACSSKMGQSQDTEAFF. CDR3 sequence (DNA): TGTGCCTGCAGCTCCAAAATGGGACAATCGCAGGACACTGAAGCTTTCTTT.

The V gene is TRBV7-2, the J gene TRBJ2-5; the match to TRBD2 covers 10 bases. V lost 1 base to trimming and J lost 2 bases; unmatched junction nucleotides: 4. Germline values: CDR1 SGHTA, CDR2 FQGNSA. This CDR3 is built from 16 residues. The chain's CDR3 is CASSLGLAGAQETQYF. CDR3 DNA sequence: TGTGCCAGCAGCTTAGGGCTAGCGGGGGCGCAAGAGACCCAGTACTTC.